Shown below are 9 T cell receptor beta chains from a single sample sequenced in a study of blood T cell repertoires in COVID-19. Sequencing used immunoSEQ multiplex PCR; TCRdb keeps in-frame clones, though not all of them. In the table there are approximately 20,000 clones, roughly 85% of which are singletons. The sample was peripheral blood. The receptors were sampled from an elderly man with acute or convalescent COVID-19.

This chain connects TRBV5-4 to TRBJ2-7; 10 bases fit TRBD2. V gave up 0 bases and J gave up 3 bases; unmatched junction bases: 6. CDR3 length: 16 amino acids. The germline V gene has CDR1 SGHNT and CDR2 YYREEE (reference sequence). The CDR3 sequence is CASSLGSGGTYYEQYF. In DNA form, the CDR3 reads TGTGCCAGCAGCTTGGGTAGCGGGGGGACCTACTACGAGCAGTACTTC.

V is TRBV6-5 and J is TRBJ1-1, with TRBD1 matching 7 bases. Losses at the gene ends were 5 bases for V and 8 bases for J; bases not matched to a gene: 14. The CDR3 loop spans 15 amino acids. The germline V gene has CDR1 MNHEY and CDR2 SVGAGI. The CDR3 bases are TGTGCCAGCAGTCCCGGGGGACAGCGGCCTTCCGAAGCTTTCTTT. Protein product: CASSPGGQRPSEAFF.

Regarding this clone: Other DNA sequences in this sample translate to the same CDR3. The chain is built from TRBV7-9 and TRBJ1-3; D is uncertain. Germline CDR1 SEHNR, CDR2 FQNEAQ (reference sequence). Trimming took off 6 bases at V and 0 bases at J, with 9 bases between the two ends. The CDR3 extends over 14 amino acids. In DNA, the CDR3 is TGTGCCAGCAGTTTGTCTTACTCTGGAAACACCATATATTTT. Translation gives CASSLSYSGNTIYF.

The chain recombines TRBV5-1 with TRBJ2-5; TRBD1 matches 9 bases. Germline V gene lookup returns CDR1 SGHRS and CDR2 YFSETQ. With 2 bases clipped from V and 1 base from J, the junction kept 6 bases outside the gene matches. The CDR3 contains 16 residues. The CDR3 bases are TGCGCCAGCAGCTTCGGACAGGGGTTCCTCCAAGAGACCCAGTACTTC. Translated: CASSFGQGFLQETQYF.

The V gene is TRBV9, the J gene TRBJ1-6, with a weak D call TRBD1 (6 bases). V lost 3 bases, J lost 7 bases, and 17 bases lay in between. This CDR3 is 16 amino acids long. CDR1 and CDR2 (germline): SGDLS, YYNGEE. CDR3: CASSALLQDRNSPLHF. Written as DNA, the CDR3 is TGTGCCAGCAGCGCTCTCTTGCAGGACAGAAATTCACCCCTCCACTTT. Combining the CDR3 with reference TRBV9 and TRBJ1-6 gives the whole variable domain DSGVTQTPKHLITATGQRVTLRCSPRSGDLSVYWYQQSLDQGLQFLIQYYNGEERAKGNILERFSAQQFPDLHSELNLSSLELGDSALYFCASSALLQDRNSPLHFGNGTRLTVT.

The chain carries TRBV11-2 and TRBJ1-1; tentatively, D is TRBD1 (5 bases). V was shortened by 3 bases and J by 1 base, with 12 bases between the two germline ends. Germline assignment: CDR1 SGHAT and CDR2 FQNNGV. CDR3 size: 15 residues. The CDR3 DNA is TGTGCCAGCAGCTTTTTCGGACACCAGAACACTGAAGCTTTCTTT. It encodes CASSFFGHQNTEAFF.

The rearrangement joins TRBV7-6 to TRBJ1-2, with D perhaps TRBD1 (6 bases). The germline CDR1 and CDR2 sequences are SGHVS and FNYEAQ. V lost 10 bases, J lost 2 bases, and 14 bases lay in between. CDR3 length equals 13 residues. The CDR3 reads CATTRDINYGYTF. CDR3 in DNA: TGTGCCACGACCCGGGACATCAACTATGGCTACACCTTC.

The chain employs TRBV28 and TRBJ2-1; TRBD1 might be the D (6 bases). Germline V gene sequence: CDR1 MDHEN, CDR2 SYDVKM. CDR3 length equals 15 residues. Trimming left V 3 bases short and J 4 bases short, with 13 bases between. The CDR3 sequence is CASSFQQGSYNEQFF. The CDR3 DNA reads TGTGCCAGCAGTTTCCAACAGGGTTCGTACAATGAGCAGTTCTTC.

The V and J genes are TRBV14 and TRBJ1-1; TRBD1 matches 8 bases. The V gene's germline CDR1 is SGHDN and CDR2 FVKESK. With V trimmed by 6 bases and J by 0 bases, 6 bases remained unmatched. The CDR3 is 15 residues long. The CDR3 DNA reads TGTGCCAGCAGAGCCGGACAGGGAATGAACACTGAAGCTTTCTTT. Encoded protein: CASRAGQGMNTEAFF.